These T cell receptor beta chains were read from a single sample in a study of CD8 T cells in Susac syndrome. In TCRdb, the immunoSEQ multiplex PCR reads were re-called with MiXCR into one record per CDR3 protein. The data show 150,000 to 160,000 distinct CDR3 sequences, roughly 95% seen once. Sequences were obtained from CD4+ T cells from PBMCs. These receptors came from a human donor with Susac syndrome. Both conserved end residues are part of each CDR3. D genes are given only for firm matches. Clone size, where shown, is once, few, many, or a class for clones that have expanded.

d_gene	v_gene	abundance	j_gene	CDR3nt	CDR3aa
.	TRBV12-3/TRBV12-4	.	TRBJ2-3	TGTGCCAGCAGAGCCAGCGGCACAGATACGCAGTATTTT	CASRASGTDTQYF
.	TRBV6-2/TRBV6-3	.	TRBJ2-5	TGTGCCAGCAGTTACTCGGGGCCTCCCGCCCTGTACCAAGAGACCCAGTACTTC	CASSYSGPPALYQETQYF
.	TRBV14	.	TRBJ1-2	TGTGCCAGCAGCCAAGATCTGGGCTATGGCTACACCTTC	CASSQDLGYGYTF
.	TRBV23-1	.	TRBJ1-5	TGCGCCAGCAGTCAATTGTCGCAGCCCCAGCATTTT	CASSQLSQPQHF
.	TRBV4-3	.	TRBJ2-3	TGCGCCAGCAGCCAAGATGCGGCAACAGATACGCAGTATTTT	CASSQDAATDTQYF
.	TRBV7-2	.	TRBJ1-5	TGTGCCAGCAGCTTAGGCCCCCTGAGCAATCAGCCCCAGCATTTT	CASSLGPLSNQPQHF
.	TRBV9	.	TRBJ2-3	TGTGCCAGCAGCGTGGGGGGGCCGACCCTTTGGGGGACAGATACGCAGTATTTT	CASSVGGPTLWGTDTQYF
TRBD1	TRBV2	once	TRBJ2-3	TGTGCCAGCAGTGAAACACAGGGGATAAACACAGATACGCAGTATTTT	CASSETQGINTDTQYF
TRBD2	TRBV24-1	.	TRBJ2-5	TGTGCCACCAGTGATTCCACTAGCGGGGGGGTTGGGACCCAGTACTTC	CATSDSTSGGVGTQYF
TRBD2	TRBV3-1	.	TRBJ2-1	TGTGCCAGCAGCCAAGATGTGACTAGCCCCTACAATGAGCAGTTCTTC	CASSQDVTSPYNEQFF
TRBD1	TRBV5-1	.	TRBJ1-1	TGCGCCAGCAGCTCAGGGGGCTTGGACACTGAAGCTTTCTTT	CASSSGGLDTEAFF
.	TRBV20-1	.	TRBJ1-6	TGCAGTGCGGCGAGCTCCTATAATTCACCCCTCCACTTT	CSAASSYNSPLHF
TRBD2	TRBV4-2	.	TRBJ2-3	TGTGCCAGCAGCCAAGACGCGAGACTAGCGAGCACAGATACGCAGTATTTT	CASSQDARLASTDTQYF
TRBD1	TRBV13	.	TRBJ2-7	TGTGCCAGCAGCCGAGACAGGGGATTAGAGCAGTACTTC	CASSRDRGLEQYF
.	TRBV25-1	.	TRBJ1-2	TGTGCCAGCAGTGGTGCCCACTCTGTAAACTATGGCTACACCTTC	CASSGAHSVNYGYTF
.	TRBV20-1	.	TRBJ2-3	TGCAGTGCTAAGGGGTCCAGCACAGATACGCAGTATTTT	CSAKGSSTDTQYF
TRBD1	TRBV7-3	.	TRBJ2-3	TGTGCCAGCAGCTCACGGACAGGGGGCACAGATACGCAGTATTTT	CASSSRTGGTDTQYF
TRBD1	TRBV20-1	.	TRBJ2-2	TGCAGTGCTAGGGGACAGGCCAAGGGCACCGGGGAGCTGTTTTTT	CSARGQAKGTGELFF
.	TRBV6-5	.	TRBJ2-2	TGTGCCAGCAGTTACTCGCCGGTGAACACCGGGGAGCTGTTTTTT	CASSYSPVNTGELFF
.	TRBV29-1	.	TRBJ1-2	TGCAGCGTTGGGGCATCTGATGGCTACACCTTC	CSVGASDGYTF
.	TRBV29-1	.	TRBJ2-5	TGCAGCTCCAAAGTGGGGCGGGAGACCCAGTACTTC	CSSKVGRETQYF
.	TRBV5-1	.	TRBJ2-7	TGCGCCAGCAGCTTGGGAACAGGTCCGATGTACGAGCAGTACTTC	CASSLGTGPMYEQYF
.	TRBV20-1	.	TRBJ2-1	TGCAGTGCTAGCTCAACGGGGAGACTGGACAATGAGCAGTTCTTC	CSASSTGRLDNEQFF
.	TRBV7-8	once	TRBJ1-5	TGTGCCAGCAGCTTAATTGAGAATCAGCCCCAGCATTTT	CASSLIENQPQHF
.	TRBV19	once	TRBJ1-1	TGTGCCAGTAGTATCCTCGGGGCGGGGAACACTGAAGCTTTCTTT	CASSILGAGNTEAFF
.	TRBV7-6	.	TRBJ2-1	TGTGCCAGCAGCCCAAGAAGGACAATCGATGAGCAGTTCTTC	CASSPRRTIDEQFF
TRBD2	TRBV7-3	.	TRBJ2-3	TGTGCCAGCAGCTCGACTAGCGGGGGGGCTGGAGATACGCAGTATTTT	CASSSTSGGAGDTQYF
.	TRBV29-1	.	TRBJ1-5	TGCAGCCCCGGCAGGGCAGAACTAAGCAATCAGCCCCAGCATTTT	CSPGRAELSNQPQHF
TRBD2	TRBV7-3	.	TRBJ2-1	TGTGCCAGCAGCTTAATAGGAGCGGGGGGGTTAAATGAGCAGTTCTTC	CASSLIGAGGLNEQFF
.	TRBV3-1	.	TRBJ1-6	TGTGCCAGCAGCCAGCCGACAGTGAACTCACCCCTCCACTTT	CASSQPTVNSPLHF
.	TRBV6-6	.	TRBJ1-2	TGTGCCAGCAGTCCTATGGGAGCTAACTATGGCTACACCTTC	CASSPMGANYGYTF
TRBD1	TRBV20-1	.	TRBJ1-1	TGCAGTGCTAGATTATTTGGACAGGGCAACACTGAAGCTTTCTTT	CSARLFGQGNTEAFF
.	TRBV10-3	.	TRBJ1-6	TGTGCCATCAGTGGAGGCCCCGGTGCACCCCTCCACTTT	CAISGGPGAPLHF
TRBD1	TRBV12-3/TRBV12-4	once	TRBJ1-2	TGTGCCAGCAGTCGGGACAGCCGGGTCAACTATGGCTACACCTTC	CASSRDSRVNYGYTF
TRBD1	TRBV2	.	TRBJ1-2	TGTGCCAGCAGCGGGGACAGTGCTGGTGGCTACACCTTC	CASSGDSAGGYTF
.	TRBV3-1	.	TRBJ2-1	TGTGCCAGCAGCCAACGGGACACAGAGCAGTTCTTC	CASSQRDTEQFF
TRBD1	TRBV7-2	.	TRBJ2-1	TGTGCCAGCAGCTTCACAGGGGGCGTTGAGCAGTTCTTC	CASSFTGGVEQFF
.	TRBV12-3/TRBV12-4	.	TRBJ2-1	TGTGCCAGCAGGACAGGTGTCAATGAGCAGTTCTTC	CASRTGVNEQFF
TRBD1	TRBV29-1	once	TRBJ1-2	TGCAGCGCGCAGGGGGGCTATGGCTACACCTTC	CSAQGGYGYTF
.	TRBV20-1	.	TRBJ1-1	TGCAGTGCTAGAGACCCCGGAAAGAACACTGAAGCTTTCTTT	CSARDPGKNTEAFF
.	TRBV7-9	.	TRBJ2-3	TGTGCCAGCAGCTTAGGGGACATAAACACAGATACGCAGTATTTT	CASSLGDINTDTQYF
.	TRBV6-5	few	TRBJ1-2	TGTGCCAGCAGTTCTGGGGACTATGGCTACACCTTC	CASSSGDYGYTF
.	TRBV20-1	.	TRBJ2-7	TGCAGTGCTAGGAGTGGGGCCGCCCACGAGCAGTACTTC	CSARSGAAHEQYF
.	TRBV7-2	.	TRBJ1-1	TGTGCCAGCAGCTTCTCGGCTCAGGGAACTGAAGCTTTCTTT	CASSFSAQGTEAFF
TRBD2	TRBV3-1	.	TRBJ2-1	TGTGCCAGCAGCCAAGCAGCGGGGGAGGTGAATGAGCAGTTCTTC	CASSQAAGEVNEQFF
.	TRBV29-1	.	TRBJ1-2	TGCAGCGTCACACAGGGAGGGAGTGGCTACACCTTC	CSVTQGGSGYTF
.	TRBV4-1	.	TRBJ1-5	TGCGCCAGCAGCCAAGGGCCAGGGGATCAGCCCCAGCATTTT	CASSQGPGDQPQHF
TRBD2	TRBV29-1	.	TRBJ2-5	TGCAGCGCCGGACTAGCGGAGACCCAGTACTTC	CSAGLAETQYF
.	TRBV24-1	.	TRBJ1-2	TGTGCCACCAGTGACGCCGGGACGGAGTATGGCTACACCTTC	CATSDAGTEYGYTF
.	TRBV9	.	TRBJ2-2	TGTGCCAGCAGCGTAGGGGCAGACCCAGTCGGGGAGCTGTTTTTT	CASSVGADPVGELFF